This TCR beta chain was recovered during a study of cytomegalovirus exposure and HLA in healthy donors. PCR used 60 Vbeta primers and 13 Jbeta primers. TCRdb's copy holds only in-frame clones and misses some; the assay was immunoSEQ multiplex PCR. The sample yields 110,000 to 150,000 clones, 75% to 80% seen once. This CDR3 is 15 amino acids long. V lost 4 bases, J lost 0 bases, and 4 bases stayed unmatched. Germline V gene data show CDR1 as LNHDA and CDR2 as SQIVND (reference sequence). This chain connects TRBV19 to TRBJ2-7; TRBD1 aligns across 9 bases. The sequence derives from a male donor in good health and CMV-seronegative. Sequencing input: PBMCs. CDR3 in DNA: TGTGCCAGTAGTACTCCGGGACAGGGCTCCTACGAGCAGTACTTC. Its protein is CASSTPGQGSYEQYF.